Listed here are 30 T cell receptor beta chains from one sample, sequenced in a study of T cells in Graves' hyperthyroidism and ophthalmopathy. RNA transcripts provided the source from which TCR beta CDR3 regions were amplified. HTBI primers were used for first-round RT-PCR of the TCR CDR3. Each CDR3 protein gets one entry after TCRdb re-called the multiplex PCR reads with MiXCR. The data contain 350,000 to 450,000 distinct CDR3 sequences, roughly 15% of them singletons. The sequenced sample was blood. The source of these receptors is a woman under 40 with Graves' hyperthyroidism that later progressed to Graves' ophthalmopathy.

The chain links TRBV2 to TRBJ2-7; D is perhaps TRBD1 (5 bases). The V end lost 2 bases, the J end lost 2 bases, and 13 bases lay between the germline ends. Germline V gene sequence: CDR1 SNHLY, CDR2 FYNNEI. This CDR3 is built from 15 residues. The CDR3 nucleotides are TGTGCCAGCAGTGAATCGGCAGGGCCCGCCTACGAGCAGTACTTC. Translated: CASSESAGPAYEQYF.

V gene TRBV20-1 combines with J gene TRBJ1-2; 8 bases match TRBD1. J gave up 6 bases and V 6 bases, and 15 bases lay outside the gene matches. CDR1 and CDR2 from the germline V gene are DFQATT and SNEGSKA (reference sequence). The CDR3 runs 15 residues. This CDR3 is CSAPTGRTGSHGYTF. The CDR3 coding sequence is TGCAGTGCGCCTACCGGAAGGACAGGGAGCCATGGCTACACCTTC.

The chain links TRBV4-2 to TRBJ2-3; 8 bases map to TRBD1. Germline CDR1 reads LGHNA; CDR2 reads YNFKEQ. V lost 1 base and J lost 6; bases outside the gene matches: 6. The CDR3 covers 15 residues. CDR3 sequence: CASSQVGTGLDTQYF. The CDR3 region has the DNA TGTGCCAGCAGCCAAGTCGGGACAGGTTTGGATACGCAGTATTTT.

This clonotype was counted only a few times. The chain combines TRBV4-2 with TRBJ1-1, with 7 bases identical to TRBD1. CDR3 length: 16 amino acids. Germline values: CDR1 LGHNA, CDR2 YNFKEQ. The J segment lost 6 bases and the V segment lost 1 base, leaving 11 bases of the junction unmatched. DNA for the CDR3: TGTGCCAGCAGCCAAGTGATACAGGGGTCTGGAGCTGAAGCTTTCTTT. Protein product: CASSQVIQGSGAEAFF.

With respect to this clonotype: A clone one base away is much larger, so this may be a read error. The CDR3 protein is CASIPPGQDQNSPLHF. Here the CDR3 DNA reads TGTGCCAGCATTCCTCCGGGACAGGACCAGAATTCACCCCTCCACTTT. The gene calls are TRBV2 and TRBJ1-6, with 8 bases identical to TRBD1. The ends lost 7 bases at V and 7 bases at J; junction bases unmatched: 12. Germline values: CDR1 SNHLY, CDR2 FYNNEI. CDR3 length: 16 residues.

The sample holds a few counts of this clonotype. This sequence joins TRBV29-1 and TRBJ2-7, with a weak D call TRBD1 (6 bases). Per germline, CDR1 SQVTM and CDR2 ANQGSEA. The CDR3 covers 13 residues. Trimming removed 3 bases at V and 3 bases at J, with 12 bases between. The CDR3 spells CSVDTGLGYEQYF. DNA for the CDR3: TGCAGCGTTGATACAGGGCTGGGCTACGAGCAGTACTTC.

To note about this clonotype: Since a much larger clone is just one base distant, this may be a read error. CDR3 nucleotides: TGCGCCGGCAGCGAAGTCCCGGATCAGCCCCAGCATTTT. It yields the protein CAGSEVPDQPQHF. V gene TRBV5-1 combines with J gene TRBJ1-5; unclear D gene. This CDR3 has 13 amino acids. Germline V gene lookup returns CDR1 SGHRS and CDR2 YFSETQ.

This clonotype has a count of ten or more. V usage is TRBV20-1 and J usage is TRBJ1-1, with a tentative D call TRBD1 (5 bases). Trimming shortened V by 4 bases and J by 5 bases, and 11 bases separated the two germline ends. The CDR3 runs 12 residues. Germline V gives CDR1 DFQATT, CDR2 SNEGSKA (reference sequence). DNA of the CDR3: TGCAGTGCTACGGTGGGGGGGACTGAAGCTTTCTTT. This gives the protein CSATVGGTEAFF.

In its sample, this clonotype was seen many times. J is TRBJ2-5 and V is TRBV20-1; D might be TRBD2 (5 bases). The CDR3 contains 14 residues. The ends were cut back, 0 bases at V and 5 bases at J, with 13 bases in the middle. Germline V CDR1 and CDR2: DFQATT, SNEGSKA (reference sequence). The CDR3 loop is CSARDLGRGETQYF. The DNA of the CDR3 is TGCAGTGCTAGAGATCTCGGCCGAGGGGAGACCCAGTACTTC.

Points on this clonotype: A read error may explain this, as a much larger clone is one base away. The J gene is TRBJ1-5, the V gene TRBV5-1; D call uncertain. Looked up from germline, CDR1 is SGHRS and CDR2 is YFSETQ. This CDR3 is 14 amino acids long. The ends were cut back, 0 bases at V and 3 bases at J, with 7 bases in the middle. For the CDR3, the DNA is TGCGCCAGCAGCTTGGGGATAGTCAATCAGCCCCAGCATTTT. Translating gives CASSLGIVNQPQHF.

This clonotype was seen at least ten times. This chain connects TRBV28 to TRBJ2-7; D is perhaps TRBD2 (5 bases). Deletions cut 2 bases from V and 5 bases from J, with 7 bases between. The CDR3 runs to 12 residues. Looked up from germline, CDR1 is MDHEN and CDR2 is SYDVKM. The CDR3 loop reads CASSLRGHEQYF. CDR3 nucleotides: TGTGCCAGCAGTTTAAGAGGGCACGAGCAGTACTTC. The complete variable domain, with remaining parts taken from reference TRBV28 and TRBJ2-7, reads DVKVTQSSRYLVKRTGEKVFLECVQDMDHENMFWYRQDPGLGLRLIYFSYDVKMKEKGDIPEGYSVSREKKERFSLILESASTNQTSMYLCASSLRGHEQYFGPGTRLTVT.

This clonotype was seen a few times. The chain recombines TRBV20-1 with TRBJ1-1; perhaps TRBD1 as D (5 bases). Trimming shortened V by 1 base and J by 0 bases, and 9 bases separated the two germline ends. The CDR3 is 14 amino acids. Germline-derived CDR1 and CDR2 are DFQATT and SNEGSKA (reference sequence). The CDR3 loop reads CSARVGAMNTEAFF. Written as DNA, the CDR3 is TGCAGTGCTAGAGTAGGGGCGATGAACACTGAAGCTTTCTTT.

At least ten counts were recorded for this clonotype. The J gene is TRBJ2-1, the V gene TRBV18, with 11 bases lining up with TRBD2. The ends lost 3 bases at V and 5 bases at J; junction bases unmatched: 3. This CDR3 has 15 amino acids. The germline V gene encodes CDR1 KGHSH and CDR2 LQKENI. For the CDR3, the DNA is TGTGCCAGCTCACCCCCGGGACTAGCGGACAATGAGCAGTTCTTC. Its translation: CASSPPGLADNEQFF.

The chain recombines TRBV15 with TRBJ1-5; D is unresolved. The CDR3 spans 13 residues. Germline V gene sequence: CDR1 LNHNV, CDR2 YYDKDF (reference sequence). Trimming removed 0 bases at V and 7 bases at J, with 7 bases between. The CDR3 reads CATSRDLRQPQHF. The DNA for the CDR3 is TGTGCCACCAGCAGAGATCTGAGACAGCCCCAGCATTTT.

The chain combines TRBV20-1 with TRBJ2-7, with TRBD2 identical over 10 bases. Germline CDR1 and CDR2: DFQATT and SNEGSKA (reference sequence). The CDR3 has 15 amino acids. Unmatched junction bases numbered 13, after V lost 6 bases and J lost 5 bases. This CDR3 is CSATRFSGGPNEQYF. DNA for the CDR3: TGCAGTGCGACTAGATTTAGCGGGGGGCCCAACGAGCAGTACTTC.

This clonotype was detected many times. This rearrangement joins TRBV28 to TRBJ2-5, with D perhaps matching TRBD1 or TRBD2 (5 bases each). V gave up 5 bases and J gave up 5 bases, with 15 bases separating them. The CDR3 sequence is 14 residues long. Germline V gives CDR1 MDHEN, CDR2 SYDVKM. CDR3 region: CASSPRGALETQYF. The CDR3, as DNA: TGTGCCAGCAGTCCCAGAGGGGCCCTGGAGACCCAGTACTTC.

This clonotype was counted at least ten times. V and J are TRBV27 and TRBJ2-5, with 7 bases aligning to TRBD2. The germline V gene has CDR1 MNHEY and CDR2 SMNVEV (reference sequence). The CDR3 contains 14 residues. Unmatched junction bases numbered 6, after V lost 5 bases and J lost 3 bases. The CDR3 here is CASSPMGREETQYF. CDR3 DNA sequence: TGTGCCAGCAGTCCAATGGGGAGGGAAGAGACCCAGTACTTC.

This clonotype appeared many times. CDR3: CASSQGMLGDYEQYF. The CDR3 region has the DNA TGTGCCAGCAGCCAGGGAATGCTGGGGGACTACGAGCAGTACTTC. The V call is TRBV4-2, the J call TRBJ2-7, with D perhaps assigned TRBD1 or TRBD2 (5 bases each). The CDR3 length is 15 residues. The germline gives CDR1 LGHNA, CDR2 YNFKEQ. Trimming removed 3 bases at V and 3 bases at J, with 15 bases between.

The rearrangement links TRBV20-1 to TRBJ1-5; tentatively, D is TRBD1 (5 bases). Germline CDR1 DFQATT, CDR2 SNEGSKA (reference sequence). This CDR3 is built from 12 residues. The V and J ends lost 2 bases and 7 bases respectively, with 9 bases between them. In nucleotides, the CDR3 is TGCAGTGCTAGACAGGGATTACAGCCCCAGCATTTT. Its translation: CSARQGLQPQHF.

This clonotype was found many times. V gene TRBV28 combines with J gene TRBJ1-1; D uncertain. CDR1 and CDR2 (germline): MDHEN, SYDVKM. The CDR3 length is 13 residues. The V end was cut by 5 bases, the J end by 9 bases, with 16 bases between. The CDR3 DNA is TGTGCCAGCAGTCTCGACGGCGAGAAACAAGCTTTCTTT. It specifies CASSLDGEKQAFF.

Many counts were recorded for this clonotype. The genes are TRBV27 and TRBJ2-1, with 7 bases fitting TRBD1. The CDR3 sequence is 14 residues long. Germline loops: CDR1 MNHEY, CDR2 SMNVEV (reference sequence). With 6 bases clipped from V and 2 bases from J, the junction kept 4 bases outside the gene matches. The CDR3 protein is CASRTGWAYNEQFF. CDR3 coding DNA: TGTGCCAGCAGGACAGGGTGGGCCTACAATGAGCAGTTCTTC.

This clonotype has at least ten counts. The V call is TRBV28, the J call TRBJ2-7, with 8 positions matching TRBD1. The CDR3 sequence is 15 residues long. The ends lost 4 bases at V and 0 bases at J; junction bases unmatched: 5. Germline V gives CDR1 MDHEN, CDR2 SYDVKM. The CDR3 sequence: CASSSRDRGSYEQYF. In DNA, the CDR3 is TGTGCCAGCAGTTCCCGAGACAGGGGCTCCTACGAGCAGTACTTC.

This clonotype has at least ten counts. V gene TRBV6-2 or TRBV6-3 combines with J gene TRBJ2-1; no reliable D call. The CDR3 has 15 residues. The V gene's germline CDR1 is MNHEY and CDR2 SVGEGT. Trimming cost V 2 bases and J 2 bases, with 10 bases left between them. DNA for the CDR3: TGTGCCAGCAGTTACCACAGAGAGACCTACAATGAGCAGTTCTTC. Encoded protein: CASSYHRETYNEQFF.

This clonotype occurred many times. This CDR3 is CASSLNRNEQFF. The CDR3 DNA is TGCGCCAGCAGCTTGAACCGCAATGAGCAGTTCTTC. The chain carries TRBV5-1 and TRBJ2-1, with D unclear. Trimming took 1 base from V and 6 from J, leaving 5 bases between them. The CDR3 is 12 residues long. CDR1 and CDR2 (germline): SGHRS, YFSETQ.

This clonotype came up many times. This chain uses TRBV11-1 with TRBJ2-2; D unclear. Germline loops: CDR1 SGHAT, CDR2 FQDESV (reference sequence). This CDR3 region has 13 residues. The ends were cut back, 5 bases at V and 7 bases at J, with 11 bases in the middle. CDR3: CASSADLIGELFF. CDR3 in DNA: TGTGCCAGCAGCGCAGACTTAATCGGGGAGCTGTTTTTT.

This clonotype appeared a single time. The chain has TRBV4-1 and TRBJ2-1; D remains ambiguous. CDR1 is MGHRA, CDR2 YSYEKL, per germline. The V end lost 4 bases, the J end lost 0 bases, and 13 bases lay between the germline ends. There are 16 residues in the CDR3. DNA for the CDR3: TGCGCCAGCAGCCTTAGCAGGAGAAGCTCCTACAATGAGCAGTTCTTC. The encoded protein is CASSLSRRSSYNEQFF.

V gene TRBV5-1 combines with J gene TRBJ2-7, with 10 bases identical to TRBD2. The CDR3 is 17 residues long. The V gene's germline CDR1 is SGHRS and CDR2 YFSETQ. The junction had 11 bases not matched to a gene; V was cut back by 1 base and J by 4 bases. This chain's CDR3 is CASSLRAAGGLWYEQYF. The CDR3 nucleotides read TGCGCCAGCAGCTTGAGGGCAGCGGGAGGGCTCTGGTACGAGCAGTACTTC.

This clonotype was recorded many times. J is TRBJ2-1 and V is TRBV27; 7 bases map to TRBD2. CDR1 is MNHEY and CDR2 is SMNVEV in the germline V gene (reference sequence). V shed 4 bases, J shed 8 bases, and the junction held 11 bases outside the gene matches. CDR3 length equals 15 residues. CDR3 bases: TGTGCCAGCAGTTCGGGACTAAAAGGTGGGGATGAGCAGTTCTTC. Protein sequence: CASSSGLKGGDEQFF.

This clonotype was seen many times. This chain joins TRBV5-1 and TRBJ1-1; 9 bases match TRBD1. Germline assignment: CDR1 SGHRS and CDR2 YFSETQ. The junction had 8 bases not matched to a gene; V was cut back by 4 bases and J by 10 bases. The CDR3 totals 13 residues. The CDR3 DNA reads TGCGCCAGCAGCGTGGGGACAGGGAATGGAGCTTTCTTT. It is translated as CASSVGTGNGAFF.

Ten or more counts support this clonotype. The chain is built from TRBV2 and TRBJ1-5, with unresolved D. This CDR3 region has 15 residues. Germline V gene data show CDR1 as SNHLY and CDR2 as FYNNEI. Trimming shortened V by 6 bases and J by 0 bases, and 12 bases separated the two germline ends. The DNA of the CDR3 is TGTGCCAGCAGGCCTCAGTCCCTTAGCAATCAGCCCCAGCATTTT. Residues: CASRPQSLSNQPQHF.